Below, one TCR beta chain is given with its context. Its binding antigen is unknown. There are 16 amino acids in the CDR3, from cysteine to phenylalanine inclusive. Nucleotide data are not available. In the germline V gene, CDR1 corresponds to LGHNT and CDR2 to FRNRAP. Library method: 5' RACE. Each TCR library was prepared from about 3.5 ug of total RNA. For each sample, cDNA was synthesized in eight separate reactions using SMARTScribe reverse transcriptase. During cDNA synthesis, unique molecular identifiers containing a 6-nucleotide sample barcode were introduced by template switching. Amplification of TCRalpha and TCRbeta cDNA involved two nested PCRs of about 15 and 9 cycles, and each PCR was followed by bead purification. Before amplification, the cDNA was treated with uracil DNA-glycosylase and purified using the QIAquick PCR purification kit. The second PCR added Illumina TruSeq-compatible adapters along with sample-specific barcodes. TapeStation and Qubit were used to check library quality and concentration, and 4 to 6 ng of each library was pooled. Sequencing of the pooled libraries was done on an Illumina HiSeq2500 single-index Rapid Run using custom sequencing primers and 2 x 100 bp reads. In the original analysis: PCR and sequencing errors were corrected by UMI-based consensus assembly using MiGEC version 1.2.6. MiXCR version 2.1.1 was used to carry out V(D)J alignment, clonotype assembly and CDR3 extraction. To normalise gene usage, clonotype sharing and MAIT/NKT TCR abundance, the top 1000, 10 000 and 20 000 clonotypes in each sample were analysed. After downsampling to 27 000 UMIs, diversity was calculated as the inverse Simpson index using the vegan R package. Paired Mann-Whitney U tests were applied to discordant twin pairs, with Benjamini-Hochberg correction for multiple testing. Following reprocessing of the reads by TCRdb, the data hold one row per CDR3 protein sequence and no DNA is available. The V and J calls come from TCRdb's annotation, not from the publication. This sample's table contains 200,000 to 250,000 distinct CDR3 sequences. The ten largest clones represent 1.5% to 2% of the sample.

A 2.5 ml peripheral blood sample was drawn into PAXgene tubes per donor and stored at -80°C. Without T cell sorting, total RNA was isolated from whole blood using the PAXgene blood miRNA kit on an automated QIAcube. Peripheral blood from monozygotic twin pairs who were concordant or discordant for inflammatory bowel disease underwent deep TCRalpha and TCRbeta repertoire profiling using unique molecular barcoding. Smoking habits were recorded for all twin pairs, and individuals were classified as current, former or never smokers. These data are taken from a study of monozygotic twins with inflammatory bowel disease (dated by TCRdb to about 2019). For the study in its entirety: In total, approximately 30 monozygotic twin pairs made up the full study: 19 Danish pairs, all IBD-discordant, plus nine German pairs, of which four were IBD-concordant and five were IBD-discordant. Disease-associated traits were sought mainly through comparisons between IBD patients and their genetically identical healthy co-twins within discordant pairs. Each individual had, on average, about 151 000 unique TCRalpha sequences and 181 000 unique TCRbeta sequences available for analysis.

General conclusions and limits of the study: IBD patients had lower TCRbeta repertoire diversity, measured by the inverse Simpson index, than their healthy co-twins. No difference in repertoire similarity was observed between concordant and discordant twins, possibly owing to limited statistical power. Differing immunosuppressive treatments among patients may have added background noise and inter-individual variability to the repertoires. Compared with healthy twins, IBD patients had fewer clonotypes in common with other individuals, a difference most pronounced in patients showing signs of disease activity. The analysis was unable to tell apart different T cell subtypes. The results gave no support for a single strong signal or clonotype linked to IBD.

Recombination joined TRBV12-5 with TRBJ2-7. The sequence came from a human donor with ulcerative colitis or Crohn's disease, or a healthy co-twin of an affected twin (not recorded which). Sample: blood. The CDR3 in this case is CASGFSPDGFSYEQYF.